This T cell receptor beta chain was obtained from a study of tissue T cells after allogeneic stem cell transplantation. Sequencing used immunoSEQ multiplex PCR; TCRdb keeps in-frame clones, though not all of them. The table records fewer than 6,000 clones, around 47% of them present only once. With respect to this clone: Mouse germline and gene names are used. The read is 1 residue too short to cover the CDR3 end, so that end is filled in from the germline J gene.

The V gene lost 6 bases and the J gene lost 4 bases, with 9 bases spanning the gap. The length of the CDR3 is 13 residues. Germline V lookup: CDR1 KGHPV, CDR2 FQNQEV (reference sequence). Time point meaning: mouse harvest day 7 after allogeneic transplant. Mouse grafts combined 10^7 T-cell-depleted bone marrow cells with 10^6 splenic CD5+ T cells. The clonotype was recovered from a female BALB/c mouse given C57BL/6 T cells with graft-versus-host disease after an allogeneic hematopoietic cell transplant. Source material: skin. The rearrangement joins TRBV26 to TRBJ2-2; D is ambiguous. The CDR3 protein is CASSLSGTGQLYF. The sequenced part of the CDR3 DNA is TGTGCCAGCAGCCTCAGTGGCACCGGGCAGCTCTAC.